The present T cell receptor beta chain was sequenced within a study of T cell changes during pregnancy in multiple sclerosis. The CDR3 sequence is 14 residues long. Germline values: CDR1 MNHNY, CDR2 SVGAGI (reference sequence). V lost 5 bases, J lost 7 bases, and 12 bases lay in between. Generated by immunoSEQ multiplex PCR, the TCRdb table keeps only in-frame clones and is missing some. The table has about 47,000 clones, about 90% seen once. The chain recombines TRBV6-6 with TRBJ1-6, with a tentative D call TRBD1 (5 bases). Sequencing was performed on peripheral blood, taken in the first trimester of pregnancy. This sequence originates from a female donor with multiple sclerosis, enrolled in a pregnancy study. The CDR3 DNA follows: TGTGCCAGCAGTCAGGGCAGTTCGAATTCACCCCTCCACTTT. Translation gives CASSQGSSNSPLHF.